The sequence of this T cell receptor beta chain was determined in a study of T cell responses to AZD1222 COVID-19 vaccine. Study-wide findings and caveats: Repertoire sampling was restricted to post-peak T cell response timepoints. It was only a handful of AZD1222 recipients who were seropositive at baseline. Spike-specific TCR breadth rose after two AZD1222 doses, and depth rose as well.

Points on this clone: The antigen remains unidentified.

Clones were read by immunoSEQ multiplex PCR, and TCRdb kept only the in-frame ones, dropping some. This sample yields approximately 180,000 clones, of which 75% to 95% are seen a single time; 2.5% to 3% belongs to the top ten. In germline, CDR1 is SGDLS, CDR2 YYNGEE. Germline trimming cut 4 bases from V and 1 base from J; bases unmatched to any gene: 5. This CDR3 has 16 residues. Source: peripheral blood, taken on day 0 of AZD1222 vaccination. This sequence joins TRBV9 and TRBJ2-3; 11 bases line up with TRBD2. The sequence came from an adult in good health. The CDR3 DNA reads as TGTGCCAGCAGCTTCCTAGCGGGGGGCGGCACAGATACGCAGTATTTT. Its protein is CASSFLAGGGTDTQYF.